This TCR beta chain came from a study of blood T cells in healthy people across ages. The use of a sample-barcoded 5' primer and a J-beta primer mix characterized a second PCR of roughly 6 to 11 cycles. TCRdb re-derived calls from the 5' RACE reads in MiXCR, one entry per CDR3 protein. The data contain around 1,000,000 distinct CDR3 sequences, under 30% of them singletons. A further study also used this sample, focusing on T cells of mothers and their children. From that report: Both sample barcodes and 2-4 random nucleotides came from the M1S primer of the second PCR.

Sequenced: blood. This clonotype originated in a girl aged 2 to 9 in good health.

CDR3 coding DNA: TGTGCCAGCAGCTCTCACAGGGGAGGCGAGCAGTACTTC. It is translated as CASSSHRGGEQYF. The chain uses TRBV7-3 and TRBJ2-7; D is possibly TRBD1 (7 bases). CDR1 and CDR2 from the germline V gene are SGHTA and FQGTGA. With 4 bases removed from V and 6 bases from J, the gap between germline ends came to 13 bases. CDR3 length equals 13 residues. The variable domain in full, with the rest retrieved from reference TRBV7-3 and TRBJ2-7, is GAGVSQTPSNKVTEKGKYVELRCDPISGHTALYWYRQSLGQGPEFLIYFQGTGAADDSGLPNDRFFAVRPEGSVSTLKIQRTERGDSAVYLCASSSHRGGEQYFGPGTRLTVT.